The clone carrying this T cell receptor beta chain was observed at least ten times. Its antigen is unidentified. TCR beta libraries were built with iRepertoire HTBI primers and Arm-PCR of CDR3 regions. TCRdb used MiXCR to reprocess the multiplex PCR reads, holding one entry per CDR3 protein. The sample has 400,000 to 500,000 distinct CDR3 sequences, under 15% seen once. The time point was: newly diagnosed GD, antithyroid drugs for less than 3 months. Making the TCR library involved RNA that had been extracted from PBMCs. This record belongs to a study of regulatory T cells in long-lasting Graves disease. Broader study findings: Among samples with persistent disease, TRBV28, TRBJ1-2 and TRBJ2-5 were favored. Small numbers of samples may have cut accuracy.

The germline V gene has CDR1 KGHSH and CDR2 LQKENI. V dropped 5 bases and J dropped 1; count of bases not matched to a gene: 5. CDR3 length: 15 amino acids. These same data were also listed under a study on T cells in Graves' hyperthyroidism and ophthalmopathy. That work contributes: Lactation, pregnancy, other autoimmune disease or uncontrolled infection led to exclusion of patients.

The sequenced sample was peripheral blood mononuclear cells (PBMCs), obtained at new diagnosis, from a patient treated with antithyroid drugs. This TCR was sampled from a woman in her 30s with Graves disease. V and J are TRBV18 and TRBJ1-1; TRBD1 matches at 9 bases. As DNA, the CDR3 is TGTGCCAGCTCAGAAACACAGGGGGCGAACACTGAAGCTTTCTTT. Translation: CASSETQGANTEAFF.